One and the same sample provided the 24 T cell receptor beta chains below, sequenced in a study of cytomegalovirus exposure and HLA in healthy donors. PCR primers comprised 60 Vbeta and 13 Jbeta primers. Repertoires were generated with immunoSEQ multiplex PCR, while TCRdb's copy carries only in-frame clones and drops some. Of 90,000 to 120,000 clones in the sample, around 80% were seen once. Sequenced: PBMCs. The receptors here all came from a woman in her fifties or sixties in good health and CMV-seropositive.

The chain employs TRBV19 and TRBJ2-3, with D tentatively TRBD2 (7 bases). Per the germline V gene, CDR1 is LNHDA and CDR2 is SQIVND (reference sequence). Trimming shortened V by 1 base and J by 1 base, and 9 bases separated the two germline ends. The CDR3 sequence is 15 residues long. The CDR3, as DNA: TGTGCCAGTAGTATAGGAGGGGGGGGCACAGATACGCAGTATTTT. Translating gives CASSIGGGGTDTQYF.

V usage is TRBV4-2 and J usage is TRBJ2-7; 7 nucleotides line up with TRBD2. The V segment lost 2 bases and the J segment 2 bases; nucleotides outside the gene matches: 9. Germline V gene data show CDR1 as LGHNA and CDR2 as YNFKEQ. The CDR3 covers 16 residues. CDR3 protein: CASSQTRAGGTYEQYF. In DNA form, the CDR3 reads TGTGCCAGCAGCCAAACTCGGGCCGGGGGGACCTACGAGCAGTACTTC.

This rearrangement joins TRBV7-8 to TRBJ2-3; the match to TRBD1 covers 10 bases. Trimming at V came to 4 bases and at J to 3 bases, leaving 10 bases not matched to a gene. This CDR3 is 17 amino acids long. In germline, CDR1 is SGHVS, CDR2 FQNEAQ. CDR3 coding DNA: TGTGCCAGCAGCTGGTTGGGGACAGGGGCCCTTACAGATACGCAGTATTTT. Translation gives CASSWLGTGALTDTQYF.

The chain carries TRBV19 and TRBJ1-5, with 7 bases that match TRBD1. J was trimmed by 6 bases and V by 5 bases; bases with no gene match: 10. The CDR3 has 15 amino acids. CDR1 and CDR2 (germline): LNHDA, SQIVND (reference sequence). For the CDR3, the DNA is TGTGCCAGTAGTTCCTCAGGGGGGAGCGGTCAGCCCCAGCATTTT. It yields the protein CASSSSGGSGQPQHF.

In DNA, the CDR3 is TGTGCCTGGAGTGTCGGAGGGACGAGGGTTCAGCCCCAGCATTTT. Translating it yields CAWSVGGTRVQPQHF. The chain carries TRBV30 and TRBJ1-5, with D possibly TRBD1 on 5 matching bases. V lost 0 bases and J 6 bases, leaving 15 bases between the germline ends. The CDR3 has 15 amino acids. The germline CDR1 and CDR2 sequences are GTSNPN and SVGIG (reference sequence).

The V call is TRBV28, the J call TRBJ1-1; no clear D gene. Trimming cost V 6 bases and J 7 bases, with 12 bases left between them. The CDR3 is 12 residues long. CDR1 is MDHEN, CDR2 SYDVKM, per germline. The CDR3 DNA sequence: TGTGCCAGCAGAATACCACAGAGTGAAGCTTTCTTT. Its translation is CASRIPQSEAFF.

CDR3 coding DNA: TGTGCCAGCAGTGAAGATGGGCAGCGGGACACTTCATCGCAAGAGACCCAGTACTTC. It is translated as CASSEDGQRDTSSQETQYF. V and J are TRBV6-1 and TRBJ2-5; perhaps TRBD2 as D (7 bases). Trimming took 1 base from V and 2 from J, leaving 23 bases between them. The CDR3 is 19 residues long. CDR1 and CDR2 from the germline V gene are MNHNS and SASEGT.

The V gene is TRBV18, the J gene TRBJ2-7; D gene unclear. Trimming cost V 5 bases and J 2 bases, with 7 bases left between them. This CDR3 spans 12 amino acids. Germline CDR1 KGHSH, CDR2 LQKENI. The chain's CDR3 is CASSDTAYEQYF. CDR3 nucleotides: TGTGCCAGCTCAGACACAGCCTACGAGCAGTACTTC.

The chain recombines TRBV5-1 with TRBJ2-7, with D maybe TRBD2 (5 bases). Germline assignment: CDR1 SGHRS and CDR2 YFSETQ. V was shortened by 0 bases and J by 8 bases, with 18 bases between the two germline ends. This CDR3 has 15 residues. The CDR3: CASSLEGPGRNKQYF. The CDR3 DNA is TGCGCCAGCAGCTTGGAAGGACCGGGAAGAAACAAGCAGTACTTC.

This rearrangement joins TRBV5-1 to TRBJ2-5, with TRBD1 matching 10 bases. TRBJ2-7 matches the DNA end more closely, so the J call is doubtful. Germline assignment: CDR1 SGHRS and CDR2 YFSETQ. The CDR3 loop spans 14 amino acids. CDR3 residues: CASSETGGGYEQYF. CDR3 sequence (DNA): TGCGCCAGCAGCGAGACAGGGGGCGGCTACGAGCAGTACTTC.

The chain combines TRBV7-6 with TRBJ2-7, with 10 positions matching TRBD2. With 4 bases clipped from V and 3 bases from J, the junction kept 18 bases outside the gene matches. This CDR3 comprises 19 residues. CDR1 is SGHVS and CDR2 is FNYEAQ in the germline V gene. CDR3 in amino acids: CASSSLAGGLQGGYYEQYF. The CDR3 region has the DNA TGTGCCAGCAGCTCTTTAGCGGGAGGCCTTCAGGGTGGGTACTACGAGCAGTACTTC.

The J gene is TRBJ1-6, the V gene TRBV27; TRBD1 matches at 7 bases. The CDR3 is 15 residues long. The germline gives CDR1 MNHEY, CDR2 SMNVEV (reference sequence). Trimming cost V 4 bases and J 8 bases; bases outside gene matches: 8. This CDR3 reads CASSSKQGIYSPLHF. The CDR3 nucleotides read TGTGCCAGCAGTTCAAAACAGGGGATCTATTCACCCCTCCACTTT.

This clone came up once. The V and J genes are TRBV27 and TRBJ2-1; a possible D gene is TRBD2 (6 bases). V dropped 5 bases and J dropped 3 bases, with 17 bases sitting between them. Germline loops: CDR1 MNHEY, CDR2 SMNVEV (reference sequence). This CDR3 has 16 amino acids. The CDR3 DNA sequence: TGTGCCAGCAGTCCCCGTGGAGGGTTCGACTACAATGAGCAGTTCTTC. Its translation is CASSPRGGFDYNEQFF.

This clone was seen just once. This chain joins TRBV6-5 and TRBJ1-6; no clear D gene. Trimming removed 7 bases at V and 5 bases at J, with 12 bases between. This CDR3 is built from 14 residues. Germline V gene data show CDR1 as MNHEY and CDR2 as SVGAGI. CDR3 sequence reads: CASTQVSNNSPLHF. In nucleotides, the CDR3 is TGTGCCAGCACGCAGGTTTCGAATAATTCACCCCTCCACTTT.

The chain has TRBV15 and TRBJ2-7; D gene ambiguous. The CDR3 contains 14 residues. Trimming took 1 base from V and 0 from J, leaving 7 bases between them. The V gene's germline CDR1 is LNHNV and CDR2 YYDKDF (reference sequence). In nucleotides, the CDR3 is TGTGCCACCAGCAGAGGCACCTACTCCTACGAGCAGTACTTC. Amino acids: CATSRGTYSYEQYF.

This chain links TRBV6-4 with TRBJ2-1, with TRBD2 identical over 8 bases. Germline lookup yields CDR1 MRHNA and CDR2 SNTAGT. Trimming at V came to 3 bases and at J to 5 bases, leaving 6 bases not matched to a gene. This CDR3 region has 15 residues. The CDR3 is CASSEGGRTDNEQFF. As DNA, the CDR3 is TGTGCCAGCAGTGAAGGCGGGAGGACGGACAATGAGCAGTTCTTC.

Note on this clone: At one boundary the junction diverges from the germline segment, which might be a read error. The chain links TRBV7-7 to TRBJ1-1; 7 nucleotides align to TRBD1. Germline V gene lookup returns CDR1 SSHAT and CDR2 FNYEAQ (reference sequence). The CDR3 is made up of 13 amino acids. The CDR3: CASSPDRVTEAFF. CDR3 DNA: TGTGCTAGCAGCCCTGACAGGGTCACTGAAGCTTTCTTT.

This chain joins TRBV5-8 and TRBJ1-2; D is undetermined. Germline V gives CDR1 SGHTS, CDR2 YDEGEE. The CDR3 spans 12 residues. V dropped 4 bases and J dropped 12 bases, with 16 bases sitting between them. The CDR3 loop is CASSPGVGHHTF. The CDR3 region has the DNA TGTGCCAGCAGCCCCGGGGTTGGGCACCACACCTTC.

This chain links TRBV21-1 with TRBJ1-1; no DNA check was done on the table's D call, TRBD1. TRBV21-1 is a recognized pseudogene. The CDR3 is made up of 17 amino acids. The CDR3 region is CASSHRDRRFRYTEAFF. The CDR3 coding sequence is TGTGCCAGCAGCCACCGGGACAGGAGATTCAGATACACTGAAGCTTTCTTT.

The genes are TRBV2 and TRBJ2-7; TRBD1 matches at 7 bases. V gave up 4 bases and J gave up 2 bases; unmatched junction bases: 5. CDR1 and CDR2 (germline): SNHLY, FYNNEI. CDR3 length: 14 residues. CDR3 protein: CASSGQGITYEQYF. The DNA of the CDR3 is TGTGCCAGCAGTGGACAGGGAATAACCTACGAGCAGTACTTC. The full variable domain, completed using reference TRBV2 and TRBJ2-7, is EPEVTQTPSHQVTQMGQEVILRCVPISNHLYFYWYRQILGQKVEFLVSFYNNEISEKSEIFDDQFSVERPDGSNFTLKIRSTKLEDSAMYFCASSGQGITYEQYFGPGTRLTVT.

The chain uses TRBV28 and TRBJ1-2; TRBD1 agrees at 9 bases. CDR3 length equals 16 residues. V lost 5 bases, J lost 3 bases, and 10 bases stayed unmatched. Per germline, CDR1 MDHEN and CDR2 SYDVKM. For the CDR3, the DNA is TGTGCCAGCAGTCCAGCAACAGGGGGCGAATACTATGGCTACACCTTC. It is translated as CASSPATGGEYYGYTF.

The CDR3 loop is CASRTGAGGTEAFF. In DNA form, the CDR3 reads TGTGCCAGCAGGACAGGGGCCGGGGGCACTGAAGCTTTCTTT. This sequence joins TRBV6-5 and TRBJ1-1; 8 bases agree with TRBD1. There are 14 residues in the CDR3. The V gene's germline CDR1 is MNHEY and CDR2 SVGAGI. Unmatched junction bases numbered 7, after V lost 6 bases and J lost 4 bases.

The chain employs TRBV25-1 and TRBJ1-4; D unclear. CDR1 is MGHDK, CDR2 SYGVNS, per germline. The CDR3 has 16 residues. V lost 4 bases and J 2 bases, leaving 14 bases between the germline ends. Written as DNA, the CDR3 is TGTGCCAGCAGTGGTGCAGGTGTGCAGACTAATGAAAAACTGTTTTTT. This gives the protein CASSGAGVQTNEKLFF.

The chain employs TRBV5-1 and TRBJ2-1; D might be TRBD2 (5 bases). V dropped 4 bases and J dropped 4 bases, with 9 bases sitting between them. The CDR3 runs 13 residues. The germline V gene has CDR1 SGHRS and CDR2 YFSETQ. CDR3 coding DNA: TGCGCCAGCAGCCCCACTAGTTACAATGAGCAGTTCTTC. Translating it yields CASSPTSYNEQFF.